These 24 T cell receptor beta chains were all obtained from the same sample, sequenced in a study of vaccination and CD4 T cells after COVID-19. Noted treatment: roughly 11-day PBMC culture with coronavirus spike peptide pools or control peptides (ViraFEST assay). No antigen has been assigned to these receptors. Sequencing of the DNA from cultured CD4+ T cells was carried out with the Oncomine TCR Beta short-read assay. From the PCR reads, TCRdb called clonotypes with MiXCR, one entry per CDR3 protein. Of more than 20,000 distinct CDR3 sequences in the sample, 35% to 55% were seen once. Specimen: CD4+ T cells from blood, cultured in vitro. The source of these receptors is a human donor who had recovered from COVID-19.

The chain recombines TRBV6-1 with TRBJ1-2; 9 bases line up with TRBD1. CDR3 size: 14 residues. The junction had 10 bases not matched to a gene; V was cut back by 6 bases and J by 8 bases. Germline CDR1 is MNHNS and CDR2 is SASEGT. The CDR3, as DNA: TGTGCCAGCAGCACCACAGGGGGCGCGAGAGGCTACACCTTC. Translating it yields CASSTTGGARGYTF.

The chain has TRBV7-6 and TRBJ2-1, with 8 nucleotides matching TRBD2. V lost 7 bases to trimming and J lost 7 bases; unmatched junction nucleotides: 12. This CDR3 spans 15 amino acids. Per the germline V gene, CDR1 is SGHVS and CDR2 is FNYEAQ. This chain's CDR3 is CASNNGLAPRNEQFF. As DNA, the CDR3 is TGTGCCAGCAACAACGGACTAGCCCCTCGGAATGAGCAGTTCTTC.

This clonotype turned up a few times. This CDR3 is CASSLAWGMGETQYF. The CDR3 coding sequence is TGCGCCAGCAGCTTGGCTTGGGGCATGGGAGAGACCCAGTACTTC. This chain connects TRBV5-1 to TRBJ2-5; tentative D call: TRBD1 (5 bases). With 0 bases removed from V and 4 bases from J, the gap between germline ends came to 13 bases. This CDR3 region has 15 residues. Germline V gene sequence: CDR1 SGHRS, CDR2 YFSETQ.

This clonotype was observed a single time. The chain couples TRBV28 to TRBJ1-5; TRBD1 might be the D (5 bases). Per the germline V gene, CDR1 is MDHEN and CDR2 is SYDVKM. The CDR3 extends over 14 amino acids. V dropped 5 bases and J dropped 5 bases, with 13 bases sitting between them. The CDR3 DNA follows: TGTGCCAGCAGTCCCGGCGGGGGGTATCAGCCCCAGCATTTT. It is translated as CASSPGGGYQPQHF. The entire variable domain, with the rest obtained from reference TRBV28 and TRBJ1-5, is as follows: DVKVTQSSRYLVKRTGEKVFLECVQDMDHENMFWYRQDPGLGLRLIYFSYDVKMKEKGDIPEGYSVSREKKERFSLILESASTNQTSMYLCASSPGGGYQPQHFGDGTRLSIL.

CDR3 in DNA: TGTGCCAGCAGCGTCCAGGGACAGGGGGTATCCTACGAGCAGTACTTC. Protein: CASSVQGQGVSYEQYF. This rearrangement joins TRBV7-2 to TRBJ2-7; 11 bases are shared with TRBD1. Germline CDR1 and CDR2: SGHTA and FQGNSA. This CDR3 comprises 16 residues. V dropped 5 bases and J dropped 1; count of bases not matched to a gene: 7.

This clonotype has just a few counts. CDR3 amino acids: CASSPGLAGIKYF. CDR3 sequence (DNA): TGCGCCAGCAGCCCGGGACTAGCGGGAATTAAGTACTTC. The chain links TRBV4-3 to TRBJ2-7, with TRBD2 matching over 13 bases. The CDR3 contains 13 residues. Germline V lookup: CDR1 LGHNA, CDR2 YSLEER. J lost 11 bases, V lost 4 bases, and 5 bases had no gene match.

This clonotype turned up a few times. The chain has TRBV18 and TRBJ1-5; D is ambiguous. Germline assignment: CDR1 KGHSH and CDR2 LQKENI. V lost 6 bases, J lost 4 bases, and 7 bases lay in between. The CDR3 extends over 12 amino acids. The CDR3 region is CASSQNNQPQHF. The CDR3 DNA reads TGTGCCAGCTCTCAAAATAATCAGCCCCAGCATTTT.

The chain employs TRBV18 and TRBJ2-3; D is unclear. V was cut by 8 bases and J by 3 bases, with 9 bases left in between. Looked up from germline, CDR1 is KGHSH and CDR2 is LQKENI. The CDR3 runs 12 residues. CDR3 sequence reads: CASQESTDTQYF. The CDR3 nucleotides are TGTGCCAGCCAGGAAAGTACAGATACGCAGTATTTT.

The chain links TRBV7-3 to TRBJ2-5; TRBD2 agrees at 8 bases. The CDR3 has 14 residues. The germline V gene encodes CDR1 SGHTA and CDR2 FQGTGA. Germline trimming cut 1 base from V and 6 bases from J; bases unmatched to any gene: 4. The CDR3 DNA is TGTGCCAGCAGCTTAAGGGCGGGGGGTCAGACCCAGTACTTC. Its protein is CASSLRAGGQTQYF.

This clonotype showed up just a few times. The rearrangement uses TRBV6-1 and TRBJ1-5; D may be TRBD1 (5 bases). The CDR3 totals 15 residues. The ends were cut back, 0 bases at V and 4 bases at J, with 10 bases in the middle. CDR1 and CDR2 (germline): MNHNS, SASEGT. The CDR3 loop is CASSEAGGSNQPQHF. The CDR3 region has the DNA TGTGCCAGCAGTGAAGCGGGGGGTAGTAATCAGCCCCAGCATTTT.

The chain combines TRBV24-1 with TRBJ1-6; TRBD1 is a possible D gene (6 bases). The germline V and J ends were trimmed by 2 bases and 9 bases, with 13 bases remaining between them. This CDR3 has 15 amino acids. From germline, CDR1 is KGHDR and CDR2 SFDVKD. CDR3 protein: CATSDSGVEGSPLHF. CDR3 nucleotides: TGTGCCACCAGTGATTCAGGGGTCGAGGGTTCACCCCTCCACTTT.

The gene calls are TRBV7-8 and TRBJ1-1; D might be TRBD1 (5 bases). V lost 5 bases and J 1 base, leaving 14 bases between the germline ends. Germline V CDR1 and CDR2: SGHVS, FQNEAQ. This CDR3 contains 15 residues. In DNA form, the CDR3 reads TGTGCCAGCAGCACTCTGGGACGGCAGAACACTGAAGCTTTCTTT. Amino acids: CASSTLGRQNTEAFF.

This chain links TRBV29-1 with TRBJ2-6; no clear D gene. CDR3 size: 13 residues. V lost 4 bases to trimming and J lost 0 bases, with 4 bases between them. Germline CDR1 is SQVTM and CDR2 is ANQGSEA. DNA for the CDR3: TGCAGCGTTGGAAGCTCTGGGGCCAACGTCCTGACTTTC. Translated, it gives CSVGSSGANVLTF.

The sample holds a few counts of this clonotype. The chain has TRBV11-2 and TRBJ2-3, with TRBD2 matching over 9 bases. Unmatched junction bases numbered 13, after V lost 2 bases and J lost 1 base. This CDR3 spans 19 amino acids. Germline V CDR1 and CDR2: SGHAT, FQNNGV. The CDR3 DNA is TGTGCCAGCAGCTTAACGGGCACGGCTAGCGGGGCTCGCACAGATACGCAGTATTTT. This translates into CASSLTGTASGARTDTQYF.

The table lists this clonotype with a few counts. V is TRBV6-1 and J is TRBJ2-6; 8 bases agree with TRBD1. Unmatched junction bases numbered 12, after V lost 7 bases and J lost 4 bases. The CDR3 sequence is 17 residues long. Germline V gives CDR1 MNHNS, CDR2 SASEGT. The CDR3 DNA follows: TGTGCCAGCAATCCCACAGGGGGAGTTTCCGGGGCCAACGTCCTGACTTTC. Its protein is CASNPTGGVSGANVLTF.

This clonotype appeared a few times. The CDR3 DNA follows: TGTGCCAGCAGTCTCACCTACGAGCAGTACTTC. Translated, it gives CASSLTYEQYF. The chain recombines TRBV28 with TRBJ2-7, with unresolved D. The germline gives CDR1 MDHEN, CDR2 SYDVKM. The CDR3 has 11 residues. Between the trimmed V and J ends, which lost 5 bases and 2 bases, there was a span of 4 bases.

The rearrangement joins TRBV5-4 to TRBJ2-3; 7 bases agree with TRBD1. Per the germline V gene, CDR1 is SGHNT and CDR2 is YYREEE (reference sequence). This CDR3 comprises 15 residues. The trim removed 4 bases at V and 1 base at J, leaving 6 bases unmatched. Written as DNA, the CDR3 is TGTGCCAGCAGCCTAGGGGGCGCGGGCACAGATACGCAGTATTTT. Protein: CASSLGGAGTDTQYF.

CDR3 sequence (DNA): TGCGCCAGCAGCTCCCGACAGGGGGGGACTGAAGCTTTCTTT. As protein: CASSSRQGGTEAFF. V and J are TRBV5-1 and TRBJ1-1; 9 nucleotides match TRBD1. Trimming cost V 3 bases and J 5 bases; bases outside gene matches: 5. The CDR3 length is 14 residues. CDR1 is SGHRS, CDR2 YFSETQ, per germline.

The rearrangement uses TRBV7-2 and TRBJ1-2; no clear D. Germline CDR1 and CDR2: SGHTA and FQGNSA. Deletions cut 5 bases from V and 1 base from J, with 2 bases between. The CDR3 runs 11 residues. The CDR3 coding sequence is TGTGCCAGCAGCCTTAACTATGGCTACACCTTC. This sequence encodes CASSLNYGYTF.

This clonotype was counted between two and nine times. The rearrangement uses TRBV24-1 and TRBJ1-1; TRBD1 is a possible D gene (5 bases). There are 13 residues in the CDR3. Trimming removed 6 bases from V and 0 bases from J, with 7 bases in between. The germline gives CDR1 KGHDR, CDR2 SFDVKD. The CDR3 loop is CATSRGMNTEAFF. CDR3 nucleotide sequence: TGTGCCACCAGTCGGGGCATGAACACTGAAGCTTTCTTT.

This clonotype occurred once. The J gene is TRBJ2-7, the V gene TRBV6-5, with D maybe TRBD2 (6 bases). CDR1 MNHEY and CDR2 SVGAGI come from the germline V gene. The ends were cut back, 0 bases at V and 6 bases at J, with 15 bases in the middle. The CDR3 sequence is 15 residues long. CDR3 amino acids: CASSYSGGNLGEQYF. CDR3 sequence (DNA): TGTGCCAGCAGTTACTCCGGGGGTAATCTCGGCGAGCAGTACTTC.

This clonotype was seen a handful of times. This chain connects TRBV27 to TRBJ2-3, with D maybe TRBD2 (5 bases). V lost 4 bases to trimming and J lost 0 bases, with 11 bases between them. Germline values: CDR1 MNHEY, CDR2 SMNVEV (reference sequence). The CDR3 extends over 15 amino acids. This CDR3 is CASSSLALSTDTQYF. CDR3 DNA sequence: TGTGCCAGCAGTTCCTTAGCGCTCAGCACAGATACGCAGTATTTT.

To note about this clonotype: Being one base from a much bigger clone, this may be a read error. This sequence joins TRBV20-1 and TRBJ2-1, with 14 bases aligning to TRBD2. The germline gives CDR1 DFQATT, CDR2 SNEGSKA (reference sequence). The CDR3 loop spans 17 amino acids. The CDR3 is CSARDPGTSGSGDEQCF. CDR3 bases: TGCAGTGCTAGAGACCCAGGGACTAGCGGGAGTGGGGACGAGCAGTGCTTC.

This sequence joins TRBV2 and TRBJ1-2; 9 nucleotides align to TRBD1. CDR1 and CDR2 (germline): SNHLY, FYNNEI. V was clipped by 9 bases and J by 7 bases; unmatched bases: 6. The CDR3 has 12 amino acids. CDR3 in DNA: TGTGCCAGTGAAACAGGGGGCGCTGGCTACACCTTC. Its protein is CASETGGAGYTF.